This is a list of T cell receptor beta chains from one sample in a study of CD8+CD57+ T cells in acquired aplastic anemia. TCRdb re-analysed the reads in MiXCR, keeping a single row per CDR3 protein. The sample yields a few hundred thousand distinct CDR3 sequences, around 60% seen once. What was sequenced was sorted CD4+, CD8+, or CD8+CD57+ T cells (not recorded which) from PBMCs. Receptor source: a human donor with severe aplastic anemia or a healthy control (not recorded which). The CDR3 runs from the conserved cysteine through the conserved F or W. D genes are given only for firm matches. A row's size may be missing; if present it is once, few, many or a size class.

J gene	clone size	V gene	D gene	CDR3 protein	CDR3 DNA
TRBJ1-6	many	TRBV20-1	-	CSASLSGQNNSPLHF	TGCAGTGCTTCTCTGAGTGGACAAAATAATTCACCCCTCCACTTT
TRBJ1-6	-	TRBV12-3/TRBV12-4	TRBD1	CASSRRWTGMSQPLHF	TGTGCCAGCAGTCGCCGCTGGACAGGGATGTCTCAGCCCCTCCACTTT
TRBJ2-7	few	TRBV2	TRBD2	CASGRAGIYEQYF	TGTGCCAGCGGGAGGGCAGGGATCTACGAGCAGTACTTC
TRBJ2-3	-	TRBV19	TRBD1	CASSPGDSSTDTQYF	TGTGCCAGTAGTCCTGGGGACAGCAGCACAGATACGCAGTATTTT
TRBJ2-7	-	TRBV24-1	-	CATSDRGYEQYF	TGTGCCACCAGTGACCGAGGATACGAGCAGTACTTC
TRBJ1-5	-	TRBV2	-	CASSTLQAGSNQPQHF	TGTGCCAGCAGTACTCTTCAGGCAGGCTCAAATCAGCCCCAGCATTTT
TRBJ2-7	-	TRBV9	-	CASSVGSAEQYF	TGTGCCAGCAGCGTAGGTTCGGCAGAGCAGTACTTC
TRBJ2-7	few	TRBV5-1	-	CASSLERGFRYEQYF	TGCGCCAGCAGCTTGGAGAGGGGATTTAGGTACGAGCAGTACTTC
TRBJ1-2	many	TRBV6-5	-	CASSYSRGPQRGYTF	TGTGCCAGCAGTTACTCCCGGGGACCGCAGCGCGGCTACACCTTC
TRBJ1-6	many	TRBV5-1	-	CASSPLERAVYNSPLHF	TGCGCCAGCAGCCCCCTCGAGAGGGCAGTCTATAATTCACCCCTCCACTTT
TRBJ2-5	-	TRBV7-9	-	CASSRSPQETQYF	TGTGCCAGCAGCCGGAGCCCACAGGAGACCCAGTACTTC
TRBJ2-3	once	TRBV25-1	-	CASGEYSTFTDTQYF	TGTGCCAGCGGTGAATACTCCACCTTCACAGATACGCAGTATTTT
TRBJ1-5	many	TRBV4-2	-	CASSQVRGGGSPQHF	TGTGCCAGCAGCCAGGTCCGGGGAGGGGGGTCACCCCAGCATTTT
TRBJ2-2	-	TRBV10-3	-	CAIKGTGELFF	TGTGCCATCAAGGGGACAGGGGAGCTGTTTTTT
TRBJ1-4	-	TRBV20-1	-	CSASWGSGVNEKLFF	TGCAGTGCTAGTTGGGGGTCAGGGGTTAATGAAAAACTGTTTTTT
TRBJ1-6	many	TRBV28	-	CASSSTGRMSPLHF	TGTGCCAGCAGTAGCACAGGGAGGATGTCACCCCTCCACTTT
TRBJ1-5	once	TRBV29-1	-	CSVESGYGQPQHF	TGCAGCGTTGAATCGGGGTACGGTCAGCCCCAGCATTTT
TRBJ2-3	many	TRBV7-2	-	CASSLARGRSTDTQYF	TGTGCCAGCAGCTTAGCACGGGGTCGAAGCACAGATACGCAGTATTTT
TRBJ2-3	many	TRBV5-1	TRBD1	CASTWDRGRDTQYF	TGCGCCAGCACCTGGGACAGGGGACGTGATACGCAGTATTTT
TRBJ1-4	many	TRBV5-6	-	CASSSTDIATNEKLFF	TGTGCCAGCAGCTCGACTGACATTGCAACTAATGAAAAACTGTTTTTT
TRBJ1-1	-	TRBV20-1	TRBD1	CSAQGQGAPNTEAFF	TGCAGTGCCCAAGGACAGGGGGCGCCTAACACTGAAGCTTTCTTT
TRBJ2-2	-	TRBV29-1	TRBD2	CSVATSGRADGELFF	TGCAGCGTCGCAACTAGCGGGAGGGCCGACGGGGAGCTGTTTTTT
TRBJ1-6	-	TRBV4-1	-	CASSQLRSSPLHF	TGCGCCAGCAGCCAACTTAGAAGTTCGCCCCTCCACTTT
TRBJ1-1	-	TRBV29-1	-	CSVVVWGIENTEAFF	TGCAGCGTTGTAGTTTGGGGAATTGAGAACACTGAAGCTTTCTTT
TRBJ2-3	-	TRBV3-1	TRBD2	CASSLGLEVGF	TGTGCCAGCAGCCTAGGACTAGAAGTTGGGTTC
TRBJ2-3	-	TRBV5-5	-	CASSQVGGSTDTQYF	TGTGCCAGCAGCCAAGTCGGTGGGAGCACAGATACGCAGTATTTT
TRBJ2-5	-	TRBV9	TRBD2	CASSVGGTSLETQYF	TGTGCCAGCAGCGTAGGAGGGACTAGTTTAGAGACCCAGTACTTC
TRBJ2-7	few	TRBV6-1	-	CASSSSGPYEQYF	TGTGCCAGCAGTTCCTCAGGGCCCTACGAGCAGTACTTC
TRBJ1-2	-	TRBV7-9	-	CASSFQGGFRGYTF	TGTGCCAGCAGCTTCCAGGGAGGGTTCCGAGGCTACACCTTC
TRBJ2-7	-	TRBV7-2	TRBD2	CASSPTSGKNPYEQYF	TGTGCCAGCAGCCCGACTAGCGGGAAGAATCCCTACGAGCAGTACTTC
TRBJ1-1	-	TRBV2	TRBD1	CASFPTGLNTEAFF	TGTGCCAGCTTCCCGACAGGGCTGAACACTGAAGCTTTCTTT
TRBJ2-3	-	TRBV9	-	CASSVASGRGTDTQYF	TGTGCCAGCAGCGTAGCTAGTGGGCGAGGCACAGATACGCAGTATTTT
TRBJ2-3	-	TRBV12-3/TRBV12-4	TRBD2	CASRGERGARTDTQYF	TGTGCCAGCAGGGGAGAGCGGGGGGCCCGCACAGATACGCAGTATTTT
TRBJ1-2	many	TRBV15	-	CATSRDLPRPEDGYTF	TGTGCCACCAGCAGAGATTTACCGAGGCCGGAGGATGGCTACACCTTC
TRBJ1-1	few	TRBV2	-	CASRRQTSAFF	TGTGCCAGCAGAAGACAGACTTCGGCTTTCTTT
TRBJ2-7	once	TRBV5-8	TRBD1	CASSPTGTGVDYEQYF	TGTGCCAGCAGCCCTACCGGGACAGGGGTCGACTACGAGCAGTACTTC
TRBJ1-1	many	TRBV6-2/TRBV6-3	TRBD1	CASRPTRSGQRINTEAFF	TGTGCCAGCAGGCCAACTCGATCGGGACAGCGTATCAACACTGAAGCTTTCTTT
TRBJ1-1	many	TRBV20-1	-	CSARAAQLEAFF	TGCAGTGCTAGAGCCGCACAGCTTGAAGCTTTCTTT
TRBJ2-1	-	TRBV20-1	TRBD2	CSARRGTSLNEQFF	TGCAGTGCTAGGAGGGGGACTAGCCTCAATGAGCAGTTCTTC
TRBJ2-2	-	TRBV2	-	CASSSSGGNTGELYF	TGTGCCAGCAGCTCTTCAGGGGGGAACACCGGGGAGCTGTACTTC
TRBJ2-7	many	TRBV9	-	CASSVGAEPYEQYF	TGTGCCAGCAGCGTAGGGGCGGAGCCCTACGAGCAGTACTTC
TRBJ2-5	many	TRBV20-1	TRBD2	CSAEGLAGGPWETQYF	TGCAGTGCCGAGGGACTAGCGGGGGGGCCGTGGGAGACCCAGTACTTC
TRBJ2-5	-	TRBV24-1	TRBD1	CATSEPTGLGETQYF	TGTGCCACCAGTGAACCGACAGGGTTGGGAGAGACCCAGTACTTC
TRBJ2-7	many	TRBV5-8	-	CASRTGTASSYEQYF	TGTGCCAGCAGGACCGGGACCGCTAGCTCCTACGAGCAGTACTTC
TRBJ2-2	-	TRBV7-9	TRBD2	CASSYGIGLAGNTGELFF	TGTGCCAGCAGTTACGGTATCGGACTAGCGGGGAACACCGGGGAGCTGTTTTTT
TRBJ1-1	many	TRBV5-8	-	CASSLDAGSGAFF	TGTGCCAGCAGCTTGGATGCCGGCTCCGGGGCTTTCTTT
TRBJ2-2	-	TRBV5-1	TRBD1	CASSLPTGAADTGELFF	TGCGCCAGCAGCCTCCCCACAGGGGCTGCGGACACCGGGGAGCTGTTTTTT
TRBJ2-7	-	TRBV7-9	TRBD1	CASAPRDRVYEQYF	TGTGCCAGCGCGCCACGGGACAGGGTCTACGAGCAGTACTTC
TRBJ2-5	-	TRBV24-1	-	CATSGGAAGPIQETQYF	TGTGCCACCAGTGGGGGTGCCGCTGGTCCCATCCAAGAGACCCAGTACTTC